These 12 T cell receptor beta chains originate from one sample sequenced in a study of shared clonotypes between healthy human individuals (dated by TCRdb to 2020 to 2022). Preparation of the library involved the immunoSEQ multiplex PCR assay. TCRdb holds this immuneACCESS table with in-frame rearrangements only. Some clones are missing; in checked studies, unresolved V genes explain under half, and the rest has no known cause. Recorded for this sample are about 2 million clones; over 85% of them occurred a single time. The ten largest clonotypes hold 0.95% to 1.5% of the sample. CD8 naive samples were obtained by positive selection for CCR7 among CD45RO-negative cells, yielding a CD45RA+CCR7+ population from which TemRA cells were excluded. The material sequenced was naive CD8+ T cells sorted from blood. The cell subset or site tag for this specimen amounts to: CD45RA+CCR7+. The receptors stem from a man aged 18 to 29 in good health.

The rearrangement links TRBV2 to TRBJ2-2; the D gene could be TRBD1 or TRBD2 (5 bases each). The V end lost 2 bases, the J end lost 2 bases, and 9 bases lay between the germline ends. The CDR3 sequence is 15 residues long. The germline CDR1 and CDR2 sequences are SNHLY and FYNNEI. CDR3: CASSENGGNTGELFF. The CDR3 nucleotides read TGTGCCAGCAGTGAAAATGGGGGTAACACCGGGGAGCTGTTTTTT.

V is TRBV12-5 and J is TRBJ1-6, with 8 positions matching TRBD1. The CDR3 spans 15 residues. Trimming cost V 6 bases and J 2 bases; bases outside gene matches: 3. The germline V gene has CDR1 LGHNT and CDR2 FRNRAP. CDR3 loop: CASGEDRAYNSPLHF. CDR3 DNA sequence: TGTGCTAGTGGGGAGGACAGGGCCTATAATTCACCCCTCCACTTT.

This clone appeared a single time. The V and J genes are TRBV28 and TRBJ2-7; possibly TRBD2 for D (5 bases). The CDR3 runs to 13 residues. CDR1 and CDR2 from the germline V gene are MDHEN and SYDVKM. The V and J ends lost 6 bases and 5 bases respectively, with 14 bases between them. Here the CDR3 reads CASSSPGYDEQYF. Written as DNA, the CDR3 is TGTGCCAGCAGCTCACCGGGGTACGACGAGCAGTACTTC.

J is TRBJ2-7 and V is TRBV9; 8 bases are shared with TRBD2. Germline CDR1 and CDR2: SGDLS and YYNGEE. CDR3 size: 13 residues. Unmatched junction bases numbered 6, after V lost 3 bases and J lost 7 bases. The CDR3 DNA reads TGTGCCAGCAGCGCCCATAGCGGGGAAGAGCAGTACTTC. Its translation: CASSAHSGEEQYF.

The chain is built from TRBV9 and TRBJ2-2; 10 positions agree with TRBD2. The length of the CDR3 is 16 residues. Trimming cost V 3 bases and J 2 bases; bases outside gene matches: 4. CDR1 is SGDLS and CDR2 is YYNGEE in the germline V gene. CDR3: CASSEGLADNTGELFF. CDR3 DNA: TGTGCCAGCAGCGAAGGACTAGCGGACAACACCGGGGAGCTGTTTTTT.

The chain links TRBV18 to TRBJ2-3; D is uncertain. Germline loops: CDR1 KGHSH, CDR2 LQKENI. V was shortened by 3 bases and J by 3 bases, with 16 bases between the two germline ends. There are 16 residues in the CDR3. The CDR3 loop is CASSPTFGMRTDTQYF. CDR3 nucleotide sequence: TGTGCCAGCTCACCGACTTTTGGGATGAGGACAGATACGCAGTATTTT.

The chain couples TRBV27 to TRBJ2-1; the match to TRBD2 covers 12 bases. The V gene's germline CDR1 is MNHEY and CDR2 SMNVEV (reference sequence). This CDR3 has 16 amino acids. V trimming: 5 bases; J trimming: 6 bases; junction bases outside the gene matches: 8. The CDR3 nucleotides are TGTGCCAGCAGTACACTAGCGGGAGGCTCTATCAATGAGCAGTTCTTC. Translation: CASSTLAGGSINEQFF.

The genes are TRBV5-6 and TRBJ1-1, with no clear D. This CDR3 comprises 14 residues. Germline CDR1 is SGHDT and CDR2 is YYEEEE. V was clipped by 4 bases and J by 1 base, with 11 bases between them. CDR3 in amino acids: CASSPGGENTEAFF. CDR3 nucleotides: TGTGCCAGCAGCCCGGGTGGGGAGAACACTGAAGCTTTCTTT.

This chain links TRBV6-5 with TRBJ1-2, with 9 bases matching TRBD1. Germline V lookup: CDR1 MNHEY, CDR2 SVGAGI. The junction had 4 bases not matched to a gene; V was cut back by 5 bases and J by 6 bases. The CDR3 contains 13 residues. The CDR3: CASSVGTGNGYTF. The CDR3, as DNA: TGTGCCAGCAGTGTGGGGACAGGGAATGGCTACACCTTC.

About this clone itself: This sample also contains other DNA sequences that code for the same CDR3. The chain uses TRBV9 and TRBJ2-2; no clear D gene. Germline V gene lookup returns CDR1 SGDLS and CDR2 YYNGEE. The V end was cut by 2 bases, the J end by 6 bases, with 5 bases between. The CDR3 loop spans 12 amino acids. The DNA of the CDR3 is TGTGCCAGCAGCGTTGCAGCCGGGGAGCTGTTTTTT. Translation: CASSVAAGELFF.

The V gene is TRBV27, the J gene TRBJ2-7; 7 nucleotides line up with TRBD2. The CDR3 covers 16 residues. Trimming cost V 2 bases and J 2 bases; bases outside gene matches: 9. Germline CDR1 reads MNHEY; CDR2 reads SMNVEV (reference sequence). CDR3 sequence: CASSLNPSGTTYEQYF. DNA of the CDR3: TGTGCCAGCAGTTTAAACCCCAGCGGGACCACCTACGAGCAGTACTTC.

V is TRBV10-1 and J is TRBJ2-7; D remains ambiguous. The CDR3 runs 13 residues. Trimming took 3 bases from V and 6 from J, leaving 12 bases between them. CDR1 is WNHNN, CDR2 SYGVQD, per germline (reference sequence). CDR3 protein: CASSDAFHSEQYF. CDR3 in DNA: TGCGCCAGCAGTGACGCCTTCCATAGCGAGCAGTACTTC.